Listed here are 21 T cell receptor beta chains from one sample, sequenced in a study of siplizumab effects on memory and regulatory T cells. Sequencing used immunoSEQ multiplex PCR; TCRdb keeps in-frame clones, though not all of them. The sample includes 85,000 to 130,000 clones, roughly 92% seen only once; the top ten take approximately 0.61%. Material: Tregs sorted from blood. These receptors were taken from a human donor in good health.

The gene calls are TRBV7-6 and TRBJ2-3; 9 bases align to TRBD2. After removal of 6 bases from V and 0 bases from J, the junction contained 4 bases not matched to a gene. The CDR3 extends over 15 amino acids. Germline assignment: CDR1 SGHVS and CDR2 FNYEAQ. In DNA form, the CDR3 reads TGTGCCAGCAGTCCTAGCGGGATGAGCACAGATACGCAGTATTTT. Translating gives CASSPSGMSTDTQYF.

The rearrangement joins TRBV19 to TRBJ1-5; D is possibly TRBD1 (5 bases). V was clipped by 5 bases and J by 3 bases, with 11 bases between them. This CDR3 is 14 amino acids long. Germline V CDR1 and CDR2: LNHDA, SQIVND (reference sequence). The CDR3 bases are TGTGCCAGTAGTCTTTCAGGGAACAATCAGCCCCAGCATTTT. Protein sequence: CASSLSGNNQPQHF.

The rearrangement links TRBV5-1 to TRBJ1-5, with D perhaps matching TRBD1 (6 bases). Germline CDR1 and CDR2: SGHRS and YFSETQ. The CDR3 has 13 residues. Trimming took off 5 bases at V and 4 bases at J, with 10 bases between the two ends. The CDR3 region has the DNA TGCGCCAGCAGGAGGACAGTGAATCAGCCCCAGCATTTT. Its translation is CASRRTVNQPQHF.

The chain recombines TRBV7-9 with TRBJ2-7; tentative D call: TRBD1 (5 bases). Trimming removed 1 base at V and 3 bases at J, with 7 bases between. The V gene's germline CDR1 is SEHNR and CDR2 FQNEAQ (reference sequence). The CDR3 contains 13 residues. The CDR3 bases are TGTGCCAGCAGCTTAGAGACAGTCTACGAGCAGTACTTC. This sequence encodes CASSLETVYEQYF.

J is TRBJ1-2 and V is TRBV19; a possible D gene is TRBD1 (6 bases). The germline V gene encodes CDR1 LNHDA and CDR2 SQIVND (reference sequence). V was cut by 3 bases and J by 5 bases, with 19 bases left in between. The CDR3 extends over 16 amino acids. The CDR3 region has the DNA TGTGCCAGTAGTATTCGAGGTACAGGGTCAATATATGGCTACACCTTC. This encodes CASSIRGTGSIYGYTF.

Concerning this clone: This sample also contains other DNA sequences that code for the same CDR3. This chain connects TRBV5-4 to TRBJ1-1; the match to TRBD1 covers 8 bases. The length of the CDR3 is 15 residues. V lost 4 bases and J lost 1; bases outside the gene matches: 6. Germline loops: CDR1 SGHNT, CDR2 YYREEE (reference sequence). The CDR3 DNA sequence: TGTGCCAGCAGCGGTCGGGGACAGGCGAACACTGAAGCTTTCTTT. It codes for CASSGRGQANTEAFF.

The J gene is TRBJ2-5, the V gene TRBV15; D is unresolved. CDR1 and CDR2 (germline): LNHNV, YYDKDF (reference sequence). V was shortened by 0 bases and J by 1 base, with 6 bases between the two germline ends. This CDR3 is 14 amino acids long. The CDR3 here is CATSRDAIQETQYF. CDR3 nucleotides: TGTGCCACCAGCAGAGACGCGATCCAAGAGACCCAGTACTTC.

V gene TRBV7-8 combines with J gene TRBJ2-7; 9 nucleotides match TRBD1. CDR3 length equals 16 residues. V lost 0 bases to trimming and J lost 2 bases; unmatched junction nucleotides: 5. CDR1 SGHVS and CDR2 FQNEAQ come from the germline V gene. The CDR3 region has the DNA TGTGCCAGCAGCTTAGCTGGGACAGGGTTCCCCTACGAGCAGTACTTC. Translation gives CASSLAGTGFPYEQYF.

This clone was observed once. The gene calls are TRBV11-3 and TRBJ2-2; TRBD2 is a possible D gene (5 bases). Trimming took off 8 bases at V and 0 bases at J, with 7 bases between the two ends. CDR3 length equals 13 residues. CDR1 SGHNT and CDR2 YENEEA come from the germline V gene. The CDR3 DNA is TGTGCCAGCCACGGGACGAACACCGGGGAGCTGTTTTTT. Residues: CASHGTNTGELFF.

This clone was recorded a few times. The rearrangement joins TRBV7-9 to TRBJ1-1; D ambiguous. The CDR3 sequence is 13 residues long. Trimming removed 2 bases at V and 0 bases at J, with 4 bases between. Germline CDR1 and CDR2: SEHNR and FQNEAQ (reference sequence). The CDR3 loop is CASSLQVNTEAFF. The CDR3 DNA sequence: TGTGCCAGCAGCTTACAGGTGAACACTGAAGCTTTCTTT.

The chain is built from TRBV5-1 and TRBJ2-1; 9 bases map to TRBD1. CDR1 and CDR2 from the germline V gene are SGHRS and YFSETQ. This CDR3 is built from 15 residues. With 2 bases clipped from V and 7 bases from J, the junction kept 7 bases outside the gene matches. The CDR3 spells CASSLVRTGVNEQFF. The CDR3 DNA is TGCGCCAGCAGCTTAGTTAGGACAGGGGTGAATGAGCAGTTCTTC.

The chain uses TRBV2 and TRBJ2-2; no reliable D call. Trimming stripped 4 bases from V and 3 bases from J, with 12 bases between. This CDR3 contains 15 residues. CDR1 SNHLY and CDR2 FYNNEI come from the germline V gene. The CDR3 reads CASSVVQYYTGELFF. The CDR3 region has the DNA TGTGCCAGCAGTGTTGTACAGTACTACACCGGGGAGCTGTTTTTT. Combining the CDR3 with reference TRBV2 and TRBJ2-2 gives the whole variable domain EPEVTQTPSHQVTQMGQEVILRCVPISNHLYFYWYRQILGQKVEFLVSFYNNEISEKSEIFDDQFSVERPDGSNFTLKIRSTKLEDSAMYFCASSVVQYYTGELFFGEGSRLTVL.

This chain uses TRBV28 with TRBJ2-6; D is ambiguous. Trimming removed 4 bases from V and 3 bases from J, with 4 bases in between. Germline V gives CDR1 MDHEN, CDR2 SYDVKM. The CDR3 is made up of 13 amino acids. CDR3 protein: CASSWRGANVLTF. Written as DNA, the CDR3 is TGTGCCAGCAGTTGGCGTGGGGCCAACGTCCTGACTTTC.

This clone was observed a handful of times. The genes are TRBV11-2 and TRBJ2-1; the match to TRBD2 covers 7 bases. With 5 bases clipped from V and 8 bases from J, the junction kept 12 bases outside the gene matches. The CDR3 totals 15 residues. Germline values: CDR1 SGHAT, CDR2 FQNNGV. CDR3 nucleotides: TGTGCCAGCAGCCCTACGACTAGCTCGGGCGATGAGCAGTTCTTC. This sequence encodes CASSPTTSSGDEQFF.

J is TRBJ2-5 and V is TRBV5-1; TRBD2 might be the D (5 bases). The CDR3 consists of 14 residues. Trimming cost V 2 bases and J 1 base, with 9 bases left between them. In germline, CDR1 is SGHRS, CDR2 YFSETQ. This CDR3 is CASSFREPQETQYF. DNA for the CDR3: TGCGCCAGCAGCTTCCGGGAACCCCAAGAGACCCAGTACTTC.

V usage is TRBV27 and J usage is TRBJ1-1; TRBD1 aligns across 8 bases. CDR3 size: 13 residues. V was pared by 6 bases and J by 6 bases, with 6 bases of the junction left unmatched. CDR1 MNHEY and CDR2 SMNVEV come from the germline V gene (reference sequence). The CDR3 coding sequence is TGTGCCAGCAGGTTACAGGGGGACGCTGAAGCTTTCTTT. Protein: CASRLQGDAEAFF.

This clone was seen a single time. This chain uses TRBV18 with TRBJ1-4; a weak D match, TRBD1 (6 bases). Germline V gene sequence: CDR1 KGHSH, CDR2 LQKENI. Trimming removed 9 bases from V and 4 bases from J, with 12 bases in between. CDR3 length equals 13 residues. The CDR3 DNA reads TGTGCCAGTTCCAGGGGAGGTAATGAAAAACTGTTTTTT. Protein product: CASSRGGNEKLFF.

This chain connects TRBV10-3 to TRBJ2-5; 7 bases agree with TRBD2. This CDR3 spans 14 amino acids. CDR1 ENHRY and CDR2 SYGVKD come from the germline V gene. V lost 6 bases to trimming and J lost 5 bases; unmatched junction nucleotides: 9. In DNA, the CDR3 is TGTGCCATCAGCCTTAACGTGCGGGGGGAGACCCAGTACTTC. This translates into CAISLNVRGETQYF.

The rearrangement joins TRBV11-2 to TRBJ2-7, with D perhaps TRBD2 (6 bases). The CDR3 loop spans 16 amino acids. Germline V lookup: CDR1 SGHAT, CDR2 FQNNGV. Trimming removed 4 bases at V and 1 base at J, with 17 bases between. The CDR3 here is CASSSSRLVWSYEQYF. As DNA, the CDR3 is TGTGCCAGCAGCTCCTCGAGACTAGTTTGGTCCTACGAGCAGTACTTC.

The chain couples TRBV2 to TRBJ1-2, with D possibly matching TRBD1 (6 bases). V lost 6 bases and J 8 bases, leaving 19 bases between the germline ends. This CDR3 is 14 amino acids long. Germline CDR1 SNHLY, CDR2 FYNNEI. In nucleotides, the CDR3 is TGTGCCAGCAGCGTGCGTTGGGGGGGGCGAGGCTACACCTTC. It specifies CASSVRWGGRGYTF. The full variable domain, with the rest looked up from reference TRBV2 and TRBJ1-2, is EPEVTQTPSHQVTQMGQEVILRCVPISNHLYFYWYRQILGQKVEFLVSFYNNEISEKSEIFDDQFSVERPDGSNFTLKIRSTKLEDSAMYFCASSVRWGGRGYTFGSGTRLTVV.

This chain links TRBV30 with TRBJ2-3; tentatively, D is TRBD1 or TRBD2 (5 bases each). From germline, CDR1 is GTSNPN and CDR2 SVGIG (reference sequence). Trimming took off 7 bases at V and 3 bases at J, with 17 bases between the two ends. CDR3 length equals 14 residues. The CDR3 here is CASGGGTRTDTQYF. Here the CDR3 DNA reads TGTGCCTCAGGTGGGGGTACGAGGACAGATACGCAGTATTTT.